The 4 T cell receptor beta chains in this list originate from one sample, sequenced in a study of B cell selection in AIRE deficiency. Repertoires were generated with immunoSEQ multiplex PCR, while TCRdb's copy carries only in-frame clones and drops some. Among around 1,700 clones listed, around 84% were seen once. Regulatory T cells were sorted as CD4+CD25hiCD127low/negative cells. The sample was CD4+CD25+ Tregs sorted from PBMCs. These receptors were obtained from a human donor in good health.

CDR3 protein: CASSQGAGTSFNEQYF. The CDR3 DNA is TGCGCCAGCAGCCAAGGAGCCGGGACCTCCTTCAACGAGCAGTACTTC. The chain carries TRBV4-1 and TRBJ2-7, with D possibly called TRBD1 or TRBD2 (5 bases each). CDR3 length: 16 residues. Looked up from germline, CDR1 is MGHRA and CDR2 is YSYEKL. Trimming pared 1 base from V and 5 bases from J, leaving 18 bases between.

The V and J genes are TRBV7-9 and TRBJ2-7; 9 bases align to TRBD1. The junction had 4 bases not matched to a gene; V was cut back by 5 bases and J by 2 bases. CDR1 and CDR2 from the germline V gene are SEHNR and FQNEAQ (reference sequence). The CDR3 extends over 14 amino acids. The CDR3 region is CASSTTGGPYEQYF. The CDR3 DNA reads as TGTGCCAGCAGCACGACAGGGGGTCCCTACGAGCAGTACTTC.

This clone has just a few counts. Here the CDR3 reads CASVPGGGTEAFF. As DNA, the CDR3 is TGTGCCAGCGTCCCGGGTGGGGGCACTGAAGCTTTCTTT. The genes are TRBV25-1 and TRBJ1-1, with a possible D match to TRBD1 (5 bases). Germline V gives CDR1 MGHDK, CDR2 SYGVNS. V was pared by 8 bases and J by 4 bases, with 14 bases between. This CDR3 is built from 13 residues.

This clone was observed a handful of times. The gene calls are TRBV4-2 and TRBJ2-7, with 14 bases matching TRBD2. The J segment lost 5 bases and the V segment lost 0 bases, leaving 6 bases of the junction unmatched. The CDR3 sequence is 17 residues long. The germline gives CDR1 LGHNA, CDR2 YNFKEQ. The CDR3 loop is CASSQDGGLAGDHEQYF. The CDR3 bases are TGTGCCAGCAGCCAAGATGGGGGACTAGCGGGGGATCACGAGCAGTACTTC.